This T cell receptor beta chain was recorded in a study of PD-1 blockade in classical Hodgkin lymphoma. Study-level points and caveats: The study found that TCR diversity rose significantly by C4D1 in CD4+ but not CD8+ cells. Exclusion removed patients who began nivolumab under 1 year after ASCT.

With respect to this clone: Antigen specificity is unknown.

Every patient relapsed after autologous stem cell transplantation, and brentuximab vedotin exposure varied. The CDR3 sequence is 13 residues long. Germline-derived CDR1 and CDR2 are MNHEY and SVGAGI. V shed 0 bases and J shed 3 bases, with 6 bases lying between them. Profiled with immunoSEQ multiplex PCR; TCRdb holds only in-frame clones, not every one. This sample carries 38,000 or so clones, about nine tenths of them seen once, and the ten largest clones take about 9%. The sample in question was peripheral blood mononuclear cells (PBMCs), obtained at baseline. This TCR was recovered from a human donor with classical Hodgkin lymphoma. The rearrangement links TRBV6-5 to TRBJ2-7, with no clear D. This CDR3 is CASSYSDGYEQYF. The CDR3 DNA sequence: TGTGCCAGCAGTTACTCGGACGGCTACGAGCAGTACTTC.